The 25 T cell receptor beta chains in this list originate from one sample, sequenced in a study of shared clonotypes between healthy human individuals. Sequencing used immunoSEQ multiplex PCR; TCRdb keeps in-frame clones, though not all of them. The sample contains 2 million or so clones, roughly 95% of which appear only once. The sequenced material came from naive CD4+ T cells sorted from blood. Subset defined: CD45RA+ positively selected. These receptors all come from a man aged 18 to 29 in good health.

This chain uses TRBV6-1 with TRBJ1-5, with D tentatively TRBD1 (6 bases). The V end was cut by 0 bases, the J end by 7 bases, with 13 bases between. This CDR3 is built from 15 residues. Germline V gene lookup returns CDR1 MNHNS and CDR2 SASEGT. The CDR3 region is CASSEAPGGGQPQHF. CDR3 in DNA: TGTGCCAGCAGTGAAGCCCCTGGGGGCGGCCAGCCCCAGCATTTT.

The chain uses TRBV7-9 and TRBJ2-7; the D gene is possibly TRBD2 (5 bases). There are 14 residues in the CDR3. Trimming left V 5 bases short and J 6 bases short, with 17 bases between. Germline V gene data show CDR1 as SEHNR and CDR2 as FQNEAQ (reference sequence). Written as DNA, the CDR3 is TGTGCCAGCAGCCTAAGTTTTGCGAGGGTCGAGCAGTACTTC. This sequence encodes CASSLSFARVEQYF.

This chain joins TRBV5-1 and TRBJ1-6, with TRBD1 matching 9 bases. CDR3 size: 16 residues. The V gene's germline CDR1 is SGHRS and CDR2 YFSETQ. V gave up 3 bases and J gave up 7 bases; unmatched junction bases: 8. The CDR3 is CASSWTGTGQNSPLHF. As DNA, the CDR3 is TGCGCCAGCAGCTGGACGGGGACAGGGCAAAATTCACCCCTCCACTTT. The full variable domain, in which reference TRBV5-1 and TRBJ1-6 provide the parts outside the CDR3, is KAGVTQTPRYLIKTRGQQVTLSCSPISGHRSVSWYQQTPGQGLQFLFEYFSETQRNKGNFPGRFSGRQFSNSRSEMNVSTLELGDSALYLCASSWTGTGQNSPLHFGNGTRLTVT.

The V and J genes are TRBV2 and TRBJ2-1; no firm D call. This CDR3 spans 13 amino acids. Germline V lookup: CDR1 SNHLY, CDR2 FYNNEI. V gave up 3 bases and J gave up 5 bases, with 8 bases separating them. The CDR3 loop reads CASSDVGNNEQFF. In nucleotides, the CDR3 is TGTGCCAGCAGTGATGTTGGGAACAATGAGCAGTTCTTC.

J is TRBJ2-2 and V is TRBV6-5; a weak D match, TRBD1 (6 bases). The germline gives CDR1 MNHEY, CDR2 SVGAGI. The CDR3 spans 15 residues. Trimming removed 5 bases from V and 6 bases from J, with 16 bases in between. The chain's CDR3 is CASSTPGEMAGELFF. The CDR3 DNA sequence: TGTGCCAGCAGTACGCCAGGGGAGATGGCCGGGGAGCTGTTTTTT.

DNA for the CDR3: TGCGCCAGCAGCTCCGGACCAGCGGGGGCCCAAGAGACCCAGTACTTC. It is translated as CASSSGPAGAQETQYF. The chain is built from TRBV5-1 and TRBJ2-5; TRBD2 aligns across 8 bases. V lost 3 bases, J lost 1 base, and 8 bases stayed unmatched. The V gene's germline CDR1 is SGHRS and CDR2 YFSETQ. The CDR3 totals 16 residues.

The chain carries TRBV4-3 and TRBJ2-2; the D gene is possibly TRBD1 (5 bases). Germline V gene lookup returns CDR1 LGHNA and CDR2 YSLEER. There are 16 residues in the CDR3. Trimming took off 0 bases at V and 4 bases at J, with 12 bases between the two ends. CDR3 sequence (DNA): TGCGCCAGCAGCCAAGAACCCAGGGTGGCCACCGGGGAGCTGTTTTTT. The encoded protein is CASSQEPRVATGELFF.

This chain joins TRBV6-5 and TRBJ2-3, with 9 bases identical to TRBD1. V was clipped by 4 bases and J by 5 bases; unmatched bases: 10. The CDR3 is 16 residues long. Germline CDR1 is MNHEY and CDR2 is SVGAGI. The CDR3 sequence: CASSSINYRGRDTQYF. Written as DNA, the CDR3 is TGTGCCAGCAGTTCCATCAATTACAGGGGGCGAGATACGCAGTATTTT.

This chain links TRBV29-1 with TRBJ2-1; D remains ambiguous. Trimming removed 5 bases from V and 5 bases from J, with 10 bases in between. Germline CDR1 is SQVTM and CDR2 is ANQGSEA. The CDR3 length is 12 residues. CDR3: CSVIGSDNEQFF. The CDR3 region has the DNA TGCAGCGTTATTGGGTCCGACAATGAGCAGTTCTTC.

This clone has at least ten counts. The chain has TRBV25-1 and TRBJ2-1; 10 nucleotides line up with TRBD2. V was clipped by 2 bases and J by 8 bases; unmatched bases: 6. The CDR3 extends over 15 amino acids. Looked up from germline, CDR1 is MGHDK and CDR2 is SYGVNS. CDR3 amino acids: CASSEPSGSFYEQFF. The DNA for the CDR3 is TGTGCCAGCAGTGAACCTAGCGGGAGTTTTTATGAGCAGTTCTTC. The full variable domain, with the rest looked up from reference TRBV25-1 and TRBJ2-1, is EADIYQTPRYLVIGTGKKITLECSQTMGHDKMYWYQQDPGMELHLIHYSYGVNSTEKGDLSSESTVSRIRTEHFPLTLESARPSHTSQYLCASSEPSGSFYEQFFGPGTRLTVL.

This chain uses TRBV10-3 with TRBJ2-5; the D is unclear. CDR3 length: 14 amino acids. V was shortened by 4 bases and J by 5 bases, with 14 bases between the two germline ends. Per germline, CDR1 ENHRY and CDR2 SYGVKD. The CDR3 coding sequence is TGTGCCATCAGTGTACTTCCTGCCCGGGAGACCCAGTACTTC. It yields the protein CAISVLPARETQYF.

The chain recombines TRBV18 with TRBJ2-3; possibly TRBD1 for D (6 bases). The V gene lost 3 bases and the J gene lost 3 bases, with 10 bases spanning the gap. CDR1 is KGHSH, CDR2 LQKENI, per germline. This CDR3 is 14 amino acids long. In nucleotides, the CDR3 is TGTGCCAGCTCACCGGTAGGGGGTACAGATACGCAGTATTTT. Translating it yields CASSPVGGTDTQYF.

In DNA, the CDR3 is TGCGCCAGCAGTCCTCGTAGGGCCGGGACAGAAACTGAAGCTTTCTTT. Translated, it gives CASSPRRAGTETEAFF. This rearrangement joins TRBV10-1 to TRBJ1-1, with TRBD1 matching over 7 bases. Germline trimming cut 5 bases from V and 5 bases from J; bases unmatched to any gene: 14. CDR3 length: 16 residues. Germline CDR1 and CDR2: WNHNN and SYGVQD (reference sequence).

The chain links TRBV11-2 to TRBJ2-3; TRBD1 agrees at 7 bases. The CDR3 contains 16 residues. The germline V gene encodes CDR1 SGHAT and CDR2 FQNNGV. After removal of 5 bases from V and 3 bases from J, the junction contained 11 bases not matched to a gene. This CDR3 reads CASSPVTGQKTDTQYF. The DNA of the CDR3 is TGTGCCAGCAGCCCAGTAACGGGACAGAAAACAGATACGCAGTATTTT.

The chain links TRBV29-1 to TRBJ1-1, with TRBD1 matching 7 bases. The CDR3 contains 12 residues. CDR1 and CDR2 (germline): SQVTM, ANQGSEA. V gave up 5 bases and J gave up 8 bases; unmatched junction bases: 8. CDR3 loop: CSVRDSHAEAFF. DNA of the CDR3: TGCAGCGTTCGGGACAGTCATGCCGAAGCTTTCTTT.

This sequence joins TRBV5-1 and TRBJ2-5; TRBD1 aligns across 8 bases. The CDR3 runs 14 residues. Trimming at V came to 5 bases and at J to 4 bases, leaving 7 bases not matched to a gene. In germline, CDR1 is SGHRS, CDR2 YFSETQ. The CDR3 loop reads CASSPTGGGETQYF. CDR3 in DNA: TGCGCCAGCAGTCCAACAGGGGGAGGAGAGACCCAGTACTTC.

The table lists this clone with a count of one. This chain uses TRBV5-6 with TRBJ1-2; D ambiguous. V was trimmed by 3 bases and J by 4 bases, leaving 13 bases between them. Looked up from germline, CDR1 is SGHDT and CDR2 is YYEEEE. The CDR3 length is 14 residues. CDR3 region: CASSWSEGTYGYTF. The CDR3 nucleotides read TGTGCCAGCAGCTGGTCGGAGGGCACCTATGGCTACACCTTC.

The J gene is TRBJ1-1, the V gene TRBV6-5; no clear D gene. V gave up 6 bases and J gave up 5 bases, with 7 bases separating them. This CDR3 has 11 residues. Germline V gives CDR1 MNHEY, CDR2 SVGAGI. The CDR3 spells CASRDGTEAFF. CDR3 nucleotides: TGTGCCAGCAGAGACGGGACTGAAGCTTTCTTT.

This chain connects TRBV21-1 to TRBJ1-5; the table's D call of TRBD1 was not tested on the DNA. TRBV21-1 is annotated as a pseudogene. The length of the CDR3 is 21 residues. The CDR3 sequence is CASGRTGEVRVKAPLNQPQHF. The CDR3 coding sequence is TGTGCCAGCGGAAGGACAGGGGAAGTCCGGGTCAAAGCGCCCCTTAATCAGCCCCAGCATTTT.

This chain joins TRBV28 and TRBJ2-5, with 7 nucleotides matching TRBD1. Germline CDR1 MDHEN, CDR2 SYDVKM. This CDR3 spans 15 amino acids. The V segment lost 6 bases and the J segment 3 bases; nucleotides outside the gene matches: 10. The CDR3 bases are TGTGCCAGCAGCGATGCCGGGACAGTTAAAGAGACCCAGTACTTC. Translation gives CASSDAGTVKETQYF.

On this clone itself: This specimen includes other DNA sequences encoding the same CDR3. J is TRBJ2-2 and V is TRBV5-1; unclear D gene. Trimming took 0 bases from V and 0 from J, leaving 6 bases between them. This CDR3 is built from 15 residues. Germline V CDR1 and CDR2: SGHRS, YFSETQ. The CDR3 reads CASSLATANTGELFF. CDR3 in DNA: TGCGCCAGCAGCTTGGCCACAGCGAACACCGGGGAGCTGTTTTTT.

This clone was found once. V and J are TRBV19 and TRBJ1-1; TRBD1 matches at 10 bases. Looked up from germline, CDR1 is LNHDA and CDR2 is SQIVND (reference sequence). The CDR3 runs 14 residues. V was pared by 7 bases and J by 2 bases, with 4 bases of the junction left unmatched. The CDR3 bases are TGTGCCAGTACCCGGGACAGGGGAAACACTGAAGCTTTCTTT. Its protein product is CASTRDRGNTEAFF.

In this sample, this clone turned up a few times. The chain uses TRBV19 and TRBJ2-3; the D call may be TRBD1 or TRBD2 (5 bases each). This CDR3 is built from 15 residues. The V gene lost 5 bases and the J gene lost 0 bases, with 12 bases spanning the gap. CDR1 is LNHDA and CDR2 is SQIVND in the germline V gene (reference sequence). CDR3 amino acids: CASSPLGVSTDTQYF. Written as DNA, the CDR3 is TGTGCCAGTAGTCCGCTGGGGGTTAGCACAGATACGCAGTATTTT.

The chain has TRBV2 and TRBJ1-6, with a possible D match to TRBD1 (5 bases). The CDR3 contains 14 residues. Trimming took 6 bases from V and 6 from J, leaving 12 bases between them. The V gene's germline CDR1 is SNHLY and CDR2 FYNNEI. The CDR3 region has the DNA TGTGCCAGCAGCCAAGACAGAGTTAATTCACCCCTCCACTTT. Translated, it gives CASSQDRVNSPLHF.

V usage is TRBV30 and J usage is TRBJ1-3; the match to TRBD1 covers 10 bases. The CDR3 sequence is 15 residues long. Per the germline V gene, CDR1 is GTSNPN and CDR2 is SVGIG (reference sequence). V was clipped by 3 bases and J by 7 bases; unmatched bases: 9. The CDR3 DNA sequence: TGTGCCTGGAGCCCTGCCGGGACAGGGGTGAACACCATATATTTT. It specifies CAWSPAGTGVNTIYF.